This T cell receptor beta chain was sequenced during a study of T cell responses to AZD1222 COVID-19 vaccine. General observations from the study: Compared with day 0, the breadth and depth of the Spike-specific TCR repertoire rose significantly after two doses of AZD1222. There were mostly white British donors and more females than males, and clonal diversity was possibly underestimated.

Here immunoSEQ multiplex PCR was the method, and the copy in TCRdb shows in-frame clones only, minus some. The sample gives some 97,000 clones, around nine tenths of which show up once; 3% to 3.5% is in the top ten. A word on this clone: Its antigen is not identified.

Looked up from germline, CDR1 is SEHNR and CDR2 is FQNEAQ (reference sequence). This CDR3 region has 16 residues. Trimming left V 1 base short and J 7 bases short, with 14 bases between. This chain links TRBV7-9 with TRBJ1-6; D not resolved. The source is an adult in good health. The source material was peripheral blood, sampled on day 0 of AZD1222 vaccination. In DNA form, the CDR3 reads TGTGCCAGCAGCTTAGATCCCGGACGGAGAAATTCACCCCTCCACTTT. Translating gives CASSLDPGRRNSPLHF.